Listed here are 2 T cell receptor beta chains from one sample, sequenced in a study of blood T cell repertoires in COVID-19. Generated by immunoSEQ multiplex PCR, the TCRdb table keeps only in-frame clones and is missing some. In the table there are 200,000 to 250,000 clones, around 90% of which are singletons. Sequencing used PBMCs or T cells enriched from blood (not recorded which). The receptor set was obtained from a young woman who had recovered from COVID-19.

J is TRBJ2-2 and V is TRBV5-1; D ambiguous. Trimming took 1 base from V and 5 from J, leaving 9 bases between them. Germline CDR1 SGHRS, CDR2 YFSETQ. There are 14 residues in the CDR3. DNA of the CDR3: TGCGCCAGCAGCTTGCTCGTAGATACCGGGGAGCTGTTTTTT. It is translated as CASSLLVDTGELFF. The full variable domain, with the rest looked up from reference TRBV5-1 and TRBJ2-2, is KAGVTQTPRYLIKTRGQQVTLSCSPISGHRSVSWYQQTPGQGLQFLFEYFSETQRNKGNFPGRFSGRQFSNSRSEMNVSTLELGDSALYLCASSLLVDTGELFFGEGSRLTVL.

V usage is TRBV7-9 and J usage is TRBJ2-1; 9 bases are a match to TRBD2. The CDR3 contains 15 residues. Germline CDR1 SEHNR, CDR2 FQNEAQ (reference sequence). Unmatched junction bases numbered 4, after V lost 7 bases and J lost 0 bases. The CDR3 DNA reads TGTGCCAGCAACTTGCGGGGGGGCTCCTACAATGAGCAGTTCTTC. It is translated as CASNLRGGSYNEQFF. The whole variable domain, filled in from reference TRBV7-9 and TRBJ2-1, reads DTGVSQNPRHKITKRGQNVTFRCDPISEHNRLYWYRQTLGQGPEFLTYFQNEAQLEKSRLLSDRFSAERPKGSFSTLEIQRTEQGDSAMYLCASNLRGGSYNEQFFGPGTRLTVL.